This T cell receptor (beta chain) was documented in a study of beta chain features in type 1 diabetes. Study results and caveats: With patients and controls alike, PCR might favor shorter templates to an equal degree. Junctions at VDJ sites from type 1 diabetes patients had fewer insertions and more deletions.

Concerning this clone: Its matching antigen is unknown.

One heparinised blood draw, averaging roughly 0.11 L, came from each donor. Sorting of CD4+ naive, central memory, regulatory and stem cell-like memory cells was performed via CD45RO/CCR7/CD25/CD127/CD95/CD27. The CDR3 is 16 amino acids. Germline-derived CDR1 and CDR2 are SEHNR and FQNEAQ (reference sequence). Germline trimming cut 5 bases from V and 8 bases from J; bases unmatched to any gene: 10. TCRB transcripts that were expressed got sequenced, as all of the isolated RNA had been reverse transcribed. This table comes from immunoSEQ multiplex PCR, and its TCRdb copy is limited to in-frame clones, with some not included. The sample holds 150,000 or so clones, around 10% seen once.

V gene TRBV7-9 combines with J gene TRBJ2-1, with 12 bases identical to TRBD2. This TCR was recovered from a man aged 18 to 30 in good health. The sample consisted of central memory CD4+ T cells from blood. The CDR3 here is CASSTKTSGSIDEQFF. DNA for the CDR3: TGTGCCAGCAGCACCAAGACTAGCGGGAGTATCGATGAGCAGTTCTTC. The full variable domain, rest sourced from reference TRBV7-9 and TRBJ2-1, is DTGVSQNPRHKITKRGQNVTFRCDPISEHNRLYWYRQTLGQGPEFLTYFQNEAQLEKSRLLSDRFSAERPKGSFSTLEIQRTEQGDSAMYLCASSTKTSGSIDEQFFGPGTRLTVL.